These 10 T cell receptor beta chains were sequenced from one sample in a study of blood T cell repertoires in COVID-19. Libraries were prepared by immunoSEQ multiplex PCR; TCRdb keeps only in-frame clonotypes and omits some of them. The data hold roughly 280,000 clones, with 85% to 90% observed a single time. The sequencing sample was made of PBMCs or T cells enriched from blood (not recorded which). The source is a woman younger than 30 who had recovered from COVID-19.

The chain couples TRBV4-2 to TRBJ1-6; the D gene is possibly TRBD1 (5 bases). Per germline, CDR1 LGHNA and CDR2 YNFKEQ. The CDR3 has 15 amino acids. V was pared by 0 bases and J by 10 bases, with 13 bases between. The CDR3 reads CASSQEGVKGSPLHF. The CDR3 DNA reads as TGTGCCAGCAGCCAAGAAGGGGTGAAGGGGTCACCCCTCCACTTT.

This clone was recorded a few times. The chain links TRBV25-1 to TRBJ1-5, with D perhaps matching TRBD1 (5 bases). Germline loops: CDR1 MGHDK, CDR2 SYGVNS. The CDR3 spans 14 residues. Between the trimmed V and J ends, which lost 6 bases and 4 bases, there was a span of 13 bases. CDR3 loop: CASSPGGTNQPQHF. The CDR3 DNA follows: TGTGCCAGCAGCCCCGGGGGTACGAATCAGCCCCAGCATTTT. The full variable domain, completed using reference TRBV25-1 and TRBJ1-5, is EADIYQTPRYLVIGTGKKITLECSQTMGHDKMYWYQQDPGMELHLIHYSYGVNSTEKGDLSSESTVSRIRTEHFPLTLESARPSHTSQYLCASSPGGTNQPQHFGDGTRLSIL.

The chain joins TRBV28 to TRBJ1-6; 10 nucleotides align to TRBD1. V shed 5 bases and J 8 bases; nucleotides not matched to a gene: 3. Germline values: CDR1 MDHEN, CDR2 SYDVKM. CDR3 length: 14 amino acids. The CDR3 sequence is CASSRQGAYSPLHF. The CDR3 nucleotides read TGTGCCAGCAGTCGACAGGGGGCGTATTCACCCCTCCACTTT.

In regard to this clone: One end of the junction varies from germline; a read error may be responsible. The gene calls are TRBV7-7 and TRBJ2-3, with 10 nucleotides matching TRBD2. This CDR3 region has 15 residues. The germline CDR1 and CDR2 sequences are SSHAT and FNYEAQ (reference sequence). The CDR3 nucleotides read TGTGCTAGCAGCCGGACTAGCGGCCCCACAGATACGCAGTATTTT. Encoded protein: CASSRTSGPTDTQYF.

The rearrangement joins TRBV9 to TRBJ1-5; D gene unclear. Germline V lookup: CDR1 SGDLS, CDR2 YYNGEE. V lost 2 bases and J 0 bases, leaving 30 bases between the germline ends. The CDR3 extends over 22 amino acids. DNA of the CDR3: TGTGCCAGCAGCGTTTGGGCGACAATGCCTCAACCCTTGAGCAGTAGCAATCAGCCCCAGCATTTT. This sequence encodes CASSVWATMPQPLSSSNQPQHF.

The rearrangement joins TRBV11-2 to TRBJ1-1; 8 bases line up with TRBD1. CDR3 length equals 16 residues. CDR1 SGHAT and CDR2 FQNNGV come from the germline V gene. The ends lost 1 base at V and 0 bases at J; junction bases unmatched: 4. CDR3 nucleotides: TGTGCCAGCAGCTTAGTTGCAGGGGGCTTGAACACTGAAGCTTTCTTT. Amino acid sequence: CASSLVAGGLNTEAFF.

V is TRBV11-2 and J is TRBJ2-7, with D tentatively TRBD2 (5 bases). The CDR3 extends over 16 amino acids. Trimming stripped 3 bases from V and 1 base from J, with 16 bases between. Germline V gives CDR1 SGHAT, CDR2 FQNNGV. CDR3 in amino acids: CASSFISGRESYEQYF. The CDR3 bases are TGTGCCAGCAGCTTCATATCGGGTCGGGAATCCTACGAGCAGTACTTC.

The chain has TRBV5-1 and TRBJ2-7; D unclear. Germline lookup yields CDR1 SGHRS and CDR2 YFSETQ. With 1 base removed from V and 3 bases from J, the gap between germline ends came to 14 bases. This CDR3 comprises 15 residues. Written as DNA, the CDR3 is TGCGCCAGCAGCTTGATAGACTCGATGAACTACGAGCAGTACTTC. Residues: CASSLIDSMNYEQYF.

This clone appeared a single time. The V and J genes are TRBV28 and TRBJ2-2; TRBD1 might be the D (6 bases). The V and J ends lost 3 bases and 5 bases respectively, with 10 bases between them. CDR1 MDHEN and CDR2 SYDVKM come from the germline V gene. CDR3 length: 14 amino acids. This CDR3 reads CASSLRGLTGELFF. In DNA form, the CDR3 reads TGTGCCAGCAGTTTGAGGGGGTTAACCGGGGAGCTGTTTTTT.

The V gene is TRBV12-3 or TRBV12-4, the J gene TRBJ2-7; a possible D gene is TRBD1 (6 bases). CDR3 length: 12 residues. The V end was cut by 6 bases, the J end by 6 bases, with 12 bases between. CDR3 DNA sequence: TGTGCCAGCAGCAGGACAGTCAGCGAGCAGTACTTC. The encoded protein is CASSRTVSEQYF.